Reported below is one T cell receptor (beta chain). Its binding antigen is unknown. The sample holds no much larger clone one base away, and base qualities are not on file. High-throughput TCRbeta CDR3 sequencing of frozen genomic DNA was performed by immunoSEQ, with PCR amplification, mapping, bias correction and internal controls included. The study's own analysis went as follows. Productive rearrangements were kept, and unique TCRbeta sequences were defined by CDR3 nucleotide sequence plus V and J gene. Donor-reactive sequences required at least 5-fold expansion in CFSE-low cells versus unstimulated pre-transplant cells and at least 0.01% frequency. Minimum frequency thresholds were set for each subject based on the unstimulated sample with the lowest template count, ensuring at least 90% detection power. Jensen-Shannon divergence between the top 1000 TCRbeta sequences post- versus pre-transplant served as the measure of repertoire turnover. Changes in detection of donor-reactive sequences were tested with two-sided Fisher's exact tests. What TCRdb holds here is the immuneACCESS table cut down to in-frame rearrangements. Part of the clones is not present; checked against another copy, under half of the missing clones reflect an unresolved V gene, and the others are unexplained. Clone size and the V and J calls come from that table; the DNA yielded D and trimming. For this sample there are roughly 100,000 clones; approximately 85% appear just once. 0.99% of the sample is taken by the ten largest.

This sample is drawn from a study of T cell clones after liver transplantation (dated by TCRdb to between 2019 and 2020). Turning to the overall study: The samples were obtained from ITN030ST, a randomized trial that attempted immunosuppression withdrawal within 2 years after liver transplantation. Donor-reactive T cell clones were identified using TCRbeta sequencing after a pre-transplant mixed lymphocyte reaction and were then followed in post-transplant blood. Third party-reactive TCRbeta sequences were also identified from pre-transplant MLRs to serve as an antigen-independent comparator for donor-reactive sequences. Three of the eight recipients were HCV-positive; the others were transplanted for non-autoimmune, non-viral indications. Until randomization at 12-24 months post-transplant, subjects were given standard immunosuppression, with no induction therapy. Tolerance was defined as complete immunosuppression withdrawal for at least one year with no rise in liver enzymes beyond twice the upper limit of normal. Blood samples were collected pre-transplant, then pre-randomization ahead of withdrawal, and finally post-randomization once withdrawal had either been completed or failed. A cohort of 8 liver transplant recipients was studied, of whom 3 were classified as tolerant and 5 as non-tolerant. Beyond this particular receptor, the publication reports: Because no allograft tissue specimens were available, donor-reactive T cells may have migrated into the graft instead of being deleted. Low numbers of available donor cells limited the measurable donor-reactive repertoire in a couple of subjects. Donor-reactive sequences declined more than third party-reactive ones, suggesting partial antigen-specific deletion unrelated to withdrawal success. After accounting for repertoire turnover, donor-reactive detection was significantly reduced in 7 of 8 subjects for CD4 and 8 of 8 for CD8. Circulating donor-reactive CD4 TCRbeta sequences fell significantly post-transplant in most of the 8 subjects, irrespective of tolerance or HCV status. Conclusions were preliminary, limited by small, heterogeneous patient numbers and non-standardized post-transplant time points.

Taken with the paper, the label for time point translates to: pre-transplant. Thawed unstimulated PBMCs were stained for CD3, CD4 and CD8 and FACS-sorted into CD3+CD4+ and CD3+CD8+ populations. Each of the 8 studied subjects was randomized to immunosuppression withdrawal. The Qiagen DNeasy Blood and Tissue Kit was used to isolate genomic DNA. The CDR3 starts with the cysteine, ends with the phenylalanine, and has 14 residues. Only the CDR3 region is kept as DNA, spanning 42 bases read in frame from base 1. The germline V gene gives CDR1 as KGHSH and CDR2 as LQKENI. V is cut by 1 base and J by 5 bases, and the space between the germline ends is 8 bases.

The TCR was taken from a human donor who received a liver transplant. Sequenced material: CD4+ T cells from blood, taken before liver transplant. Recombination joined TRBV18 with TRBJ1-4; TRBD1 is perhaps the D gene, given 6 matching bases. The CDR3 protein: CASSPQGGNEKLFF. The sequenced DNA: TGTGCCAGCTCACCACAGGGGGGAAATGAAAAACTGTTTTTT. Reference TRBV18 and TRBJ1-4 genes cover what lies past the CDR3, so the full variable domain is NAGVMQNPRHLVRRRGQEARLRCSPMKGHSHVYWYRQLPEEGLKFMVYLQKENIIDESGMPKERFSAEFPKEGPSILRIQQVVRGDSAAYFCASSPQGGNEKLFFGSGTQLSVL.